One and the same sample provided the 32 T cell receptor beta chains below, sequenced in a study of T cell repertoires in aging, cancer and after chemotherapy. Amplification of TCR beta used genomic DNA extracted from peripheral blood. A mixed TRB-A/B primer pool amplified rearranged TRB by multiplex touch-down PCR. Via MiXCR, TCRdb re-called the multiplex PCR reads, giving one row per CDR3 protein. The repertoire holds around 13,000 distinct CDR3 sequences, with roughly 28% as singletons. The material sequenced was blood. The receptors originated from a human donor in good health.

The chain combines TRBV6-1 with TRBJ2-7; the D gene is possibly TRBD1 (6 bases). Germline assignment: CDR1 MNHNS and CDR2 SASEGT. Deletions cut 3 bases from V and 0 bases from J, with 12 bases between. The CDR3 spans 15 residues. CDR3 sequence reads: CASSESSDSSYEQYV. The CDR3 nucleotides read TGTGCCAGCAGTGAGTCGTCGGACAGCTCCTACGAGCAGTACGTC.

This clonotype was counted between two and nine times. The chain joins TRBV7-9 to TRBJ2-1; 8 nucleotides line up with TRBD1. Trimming removed 5 bases from V and 0 bases from J; junction bases left unmatched: 6. Per germline, CDR1 SEHNR and CDR2 FQNEAQ (reference sequence). The CDR3 is 16 amino acids. The CDR3 reads CASSRWTGISYNEQFF. CDR3 DNA sequence: TGTGCCAGCAGCAGATGGACAGGGATCTCCTACAATGAGCAGTTCTTC.

This clonotype was observed a few times. The chain couples TRBV20-1 to TRBJ1-2; D might be TRBD1 (5 bases). Per germline, CDR1 DFQATT and CDR2 SNEGSKA (reference sequence). Trimming shortened V by 4 bases and J by 0 bases, and 9 bases separated the two germline ends. The CDR3 is 13 residues long. CDR3 loop: CSAITGTNYGYTF. For the CDR3, the DNA is TGCAGTGCTATCACAGGCACTAACTATGGCTACACCTTC.

The chain combines TRBV25-1 with TRBJ1-2; TRBD1 aligns across 7 bases. Trimming cost V 0 bases and J 8 bases; bases outside gene matches: 12. Germline V gene data show CDR1 as MGHDK and CDR2 as SYGVNS. This CDR3 is built from 16 residues. The CDR3 region is CASSEYHRGVGGGYTF. CDR3 coding DNA: TGTGCCAGCAGTGAATATCACAGGGGAGTCGGTGGCGGCTACACCTTC.

The chain is built from TRBV5-3 and TRBJ1-5, with unresolved D. TRBV5-3 is given ORF status, its function remaining uncertain. V lost 5 bases and J 5 bases, leaving 11 bases between the germline ends. The CDR3 runs 13 residues. This CDR3 reads CARRPHGDQPQHF. CDR3 coding DNA: TGTGCCAGAAGACCTCACGGGGATCAGCCCCAGCATTTT.

V gene TRBV27 combines with J gene TRBJ2-7, with D hard to call. With 5 bases removed from V and 7 bases from J, the gap between germline ends came to 9 bases. This CDR3 has 11 residues. In germline, CDR1 is MNHEY, CDR2 SMNVEV (reference sequence). The CDR3 nucleotides are TGTGCCAGCAGTGAATGGTTGGAGCAGTACTTC. Protein: CASSEWLEQYF.

Sample share makes this clonotype medium-sized (0.01 to 0.1%). The chain couples TRBV19 to TRBJ1-1, with D maybe TRBD1 (6 bases). The V gene lost 4 bases and the J gene lost 4 bases, with 16 bases spanning the gap. Germline V CDR1 and CDR2: LNHDA, SQIVND (reference sequence). This CDR3 is 15 amino acids long. This chain's CDR3 is CASSTFQGSGTEAFF. DNA of the CDR3: TGTGCCAGTAGTACCTTCCAGGGGAGCGGCACTGAAGCTTTCTTT.

Points on this clonotype: Given a much more abundant clone one base away, this may be a read error. The rearrangement joins TRBV29-1 to TRBJ2-3, with D perhaps matching TRBD1 or TRBD2 (5 bases each). This CDR3 has 15 residues. V dropped 0 bases and J dropped 2 bases, with 12 bases sitting between them. In germline, CDR1 is SQVTM, CDR2 ANQGSEA. CDR3 residues: CSVEDRPGLTDTQYF. CDR3 bases: TGCAGCGTTGAAGATCGACCGGGGCTCACAGATACGCAGTATTTT.

This clonotype has more than one count but fewer than ten. The CDR3 is CSARDRGGAINEQFF. The CDR3 coding sequence is TGCAGTGCTAGAGATCGGGGGGGGGCCATAAATGAGCAGTTCTTC. The chain combines TRBV20-1 with TRBJ2-1; 8 bases map to TRBD2. This CDR3 region has 15 residues. Germline CDR1 reads DFQATT; CDR2 reads SNEGSKA (reference sequence). The junction had 8 bases not matched to a gene; V was cut back by 0 bases and J by 7 bases.

Only a few counts were recorded for this clonotype. This chain connects TRBV6-4 to TRBJ1-6; 7 bases are a match to TRBD1. V shed 5 bases, J shed 6 bases, and the junction held 4 bases outside the gene matches. Germline loops: CDR1 MRHNA, CDR2 SNTAGT. The CDR3 spans 14 residues. The CDR3 here is CASSPQGGNSPLHF. The CDR3 DNA follows: TGTGCCAGCAGTCCTCAGGGGGGTAATTCACCCCTCCACTTT.

V is TRBV6-1 and J is TRBJ2-3; 13 nucleotides match TRBD2. This CDR3 has 16 amino acids. V lost 6 bases and J lost 8; bases outside the gene matches: 11. In germline, CDR1 is MNHNS, CDR2 SASEGT. CDR3 DNA sequence: TGTGCCAGCAGCCAACTAGCGGGGGGGCCCCCCGGTACGCAGTATTTT. It codes for CASSQLAGGPPGTQYF.

The J gene is TRBJ1-5, the V gene TRBV10-2, with D tentatively TRBD1 (6 bases). Germline V gene data show CDR1 as WSHSY and CDR2 as SAAADI. This CDR3 has 14 residues. The V and J ends lost 8 bases and 4 bases respectively, with 15 bases between them. The CDR3 reads CASAAGQINQPQHF. The CDR3 nucleotides are TGCGCCAGCGCGGCGGGACAAATAAATCAGCCCCAGCATTTT.

Relative to its sample, this clonotype is medium-sized. The gene calls are TRBV29-1 and TRBJ1-2; D is undetermined. The CDR3 contains 9 residues. CDR1 SQVTM and CDR2 ANQGSEA come from the germline V gene. Between the trimmed V and J ends, which lost 5 bases and 8 bases, there was a span of 6 bases. CDR3 nucleotide sequence: TGCAGCGTTACAGAAGGCTACACCTTC. This codes for CSVTEGYTF.

This clonotype is medium-sized. The V gene is TRBV7-3, the J gene TRBJ2-2; D ambiguous. The germline CDR1 and CDR2 sequences are SGHTA and FQGTGA. The CDR3 runs 14 residues. Trimming stripped 3 bases from V and 4 bases from J, with 9 bases between. The CDR3: CASSLGMGTGELFF. CDR3 nucleotides: TGTGCCAGCAGCTTGGGGATGGGCACCGGGGAGCTGTTTTTT.

This chain connects TRBV2 to TRBJ1-4, with TRBD1 identical over 7 bases. Per germline, CDR1 SNHLY and CDR2 FYNNEI. Trimming cost V 7 bases and J 0 bases; bases outside gene matches: 8. The CDR3 is 16 residues long. The CDR3 DNA reads as TGTGCCAGCATTAAGACAGGGCTCTCAACTAATGAAAAACTGTTTTTT. Protein sequence: CASIKTGLSTNEKLFF.

In its sample, this clonotype was seen a few times. The rearrangement joins TRBV6-4 to TRBJ2-3, with D maybe TRBD2 (5 bases). This CDR3 region has 12 residues. The V end lost 6 bases, the J end lost 3 bases, and 7 bases lay between the germline ends. Germline V gene sequence: CDR1 MRHNA, CDR2 SNTAGT. The CDR3 region is CASREVTDTQYF. The CDR3 DNA reads TGTGCCAGCAGGGAGGTTACAGATACGCAGTATTTT.

This clonotype ranks as medium-sized (0.01 to 0.1%). This rearrangement joins TRBV20-1 to TRBJ1-3; no clear D gene. There are 12 residues in the CDR3. V dropped 3 bases and J dropped 4 bases, with 7 bases sitting between them. Germline lookup yields CDR1 DFQATT and CDR2 SNEGSKA (reference sequence). As DNA, the CDR3 is TGCAGTGCTAGGGCGAAGGGAAACACCATATATTTT. It is translated as CSARAKGNTIYF.

The CDR3: CASSQDLGIASSYEQYF. In DNA, the CDR3 is TGTGCCAGCAGCCAAGATCTAGGGATAGCGTCCTCCTACGAGCAGTACTTC. The rearrangement links TRBV14 to TRBJ2-7; D possibly corresponds to TRBD2 (5 bases). V was shortened by 0 bases and J by 0 bases, with 15 bases between the two germline ends. This CDR3 spans 17 amino acids. Germline V gene lookup returns CDR1 SGHDN and CDR2 FVKESK. Variable domain in full (rest from reference TRBV14 and TRBJ2-7): EAGVTQFPSHSVIEKGQTVTLRCDPISGHDNLYWYRRVMGKEIKFLLHFVKESKQDESGMPNNRFLAERTGGTYSTLKVQPAELEDSGVYFCASSQDLGIASSYEQYFGPGTRLTVT.

In this sample, this clonotype is medium-sized (0.01 to 0.1%). The chain is built from TRBV20-1 and TRBJ2-7; TRBD2 is a possible D gene (7 bases). The germline V gene has CDR1 DFQATT and CDR2 SNEGSKA (reference sequence). CDR3 length: 13 amino acids. This chain's CDR3 is CSLDSGGYYEQYF. The CDR3 region has the DNA TGCAGCCTCGACTCGGGGGGCTACTACGAGCAGTACTTC.

The DNA of the CDR3 is TGTGCCAGCAGCGTAGGAGGGAATGGCTACACCTTC. This codes for CASSVGGNGYTF. J is TRBJ1-2 and V is TRBV9; D is ambiguous. This CDR3 is 12 amino acids long. CDR1 is SGDLS and CDR2 is YYNGEE in the germline V gene. Trimming took 0 bases from V and 6 from J, leaving 6 bases between them.

J is TRBJ2-2 and V is TRBV7-6; 11 bases agree with TRBD2. Germline CDR1 SGHVS, CDR2 FNYEAQ. This CDR3 has 16 residues. Trimming at V came to 7 bases and at J to 0 bases, leaving 4 bases not matched to a gene. This CDR3 reads CASIGSGGANTGELFF. CDR3 nucleotide sequence: TGTGCCAGCATCGGTAGCGGGGGGGCGAACACCGGGGAGCTGTTTTTT.

The V gene is TRBV20-1, the J gene TRBJ2-2; tentatively, D is TRBD1 (6 bases). Looked up from germline, CDR1 is DFQATT and CDR2 is SNEGSKA (reference sequence). CDR3 length equals 15 residues. Trimming took off 3 bases at V and 3 bases at J, with 14 bases between the two ends. The DNA of the CDR3 is TGCAGTGCTAGGGCAGGGGTCGTGGACACCGGGGAGCTGTTTTTT. It encodes CSARAGVVDTGELFF.

This clonotype was seen only a few times. The gene calls are TRBV6-5 and TRBJ1-5; D gene ambiguous. Trimming pared 1 base from V and 5 bases from J, leaving 6 bases between. The V gene's germline CDR1 is MNHEY and CDR2 SVGAGI. The CDR3 spans 13 residues. The CDR3: CASSYYADQPQHF. The CDR3 DNA is TGTGCCAGCAGTTACTACGCGGATCAGCCCCAGCATTTT.

In its sample, this clonotype ranks as medium-sized. CDR3 in amino acids: CASSQAGGRPGELFF. As DNA, the CDR3 is TGTGCCAGTAGTCAAGCGGGGGGAAGACCAGGGGAGCTGTTTTTT. This chain uses TRBV19 with TRBJ2-2; 9 bases are a match to TRBD2. Per the germline V gene, CDR1 is LNHDA and CDR2 is SQIVND (reference sequence). Losses at the gene ends were 5 bases for V and 8 bases for J; bases not matched to a gene: 9. The CDR3 spans 15 residues.

By share, this clonotype counts as medium-sized. This chain links TRBV10-3 with TRBJ1-6, with no clear D. The CDR3 is made up of 15 amino acids. Germline CDR1 reads ENHRY; CDR2 reads SYGVKD. V was pared by 2 bases and J by 7 bases, with 12 bases between. The CDR3 is CAISETGGRNSPLHF. The CDR3 bases are TGTGCCATCAGTGAGACTGGTGGGCGAAATTCACCCCTCCACTTT.

The chain couples TRBV20-1 to TRBJ1-5; D possibly corresponds to TRBD1 (5 bases). Germline CDR1 and CDR2: DFQATT and SNEGSKA (reference sequence). Trimming cost V 2 bases and J 0 bases, with 17 bases left between them. There are 17 residues in the CDR3. The CDR3 sequence: CSARLHAGSDSNQPQHF. The CDR3 coding sequence is TGCAGTGCTAGATTACATGCAGGGAGCGATAGCAATCAGCCCCAGCATTTT.

J is TRBJ1-2 and V is TRBV24-1; no firm D call. The germline V gene has CDR1 KGHDR and CDR2 SFDVKD. V was pared by 1 base and J by 6 bases, with 5 bases between. The CDR3 spans 12 residues. The CDR3 bases are TGTGCCACCAGTGATTTCAACAATGGCTACACCTTC. As protein: CATSDFNNGYTF.

This clonotype has just a few counts. In DNA form, the CDR3 reads TGTGCCAGCAGGAGATTAGCGGGGGCCCACGAGGGATACGAGCAGTACTTC. It translates to CASRRLAGAHEGYEQYF. This chain joins TRBV6-2 or TRBV6-3 and TRBJ2-7; TRBD2 agrees at 9 bases. CDR1 and CDR2 (germline): MNHEY, SVGEGT. The CDR3 runs 17 residues. After removal of 6 bases from V and 4 bases from J, the junction contained 16 bases not matched to a gene.

This chain connects TRBV29-1 to TRBJ2-1; 11 bases line up with TRBD2. The CDR3 runs 15 residues. J gave up 8 bases and V 4 bases, and 10 bases lay outside the gene matches. Germline CDR1 is SQVTM and CDR2 is ANQGSEA. In DNA, the CDR3 is TGCAGCGTTGGACCCACTAGCGGGGGTTCATATGAGCAGTTCTTC. Its protein is CSVGPTSGGSYEQFF.

By sample fraction, this clonotype is medium-sized. The chain is built from TRBV24-1 and TRBJ2-7; no reliable D call. Germline values: CDR1 KGHDR, CDR2 SFDVKD. The CDR3 spans 13 residues. CDR3 protein: CPVKSGGTYEQYV. CDR3 nucleotide sequence: TGTCCGGTTAAATCTGGCGGAACCTACGAGCAGTACGTC.

This clonotype is medium-sized by share. This chain joins TRBV6-5 and TRBJ1-4; 9 positions match TRBD1. Germline CDR1 MNHEY, CDR2 SVGAGI. The length of the CDR3 is 15 residues. The V gene end was trimmed by 1 base and the J gene end by 7 bases; junction bases not matched to a gene: 4. CDR3 loop: CASSYYTGGREKLFF. The CDR3 DNA reads as TGTGCCAGCAGTTACTACACAGGGGGCCGTGAAAAACTGTTTTTT.

This clonotype was seen more than once but under ten times. The chain's CDR3 is CASVGLFQGDTQYF. CDR3 DNA sequence: TGTGCCAGCGTAGGACTTTTTCAAGGGGATACGCAGTATTTT. The V call is TRBV6-1, the J call TRBJ2-3, with D possibly TRBD2 on 5 matching bases. The CDR3 runs 14 residues. Trimming shortened V by 8 bases and J by 6 bases, and 18 bases separated the two germline ends. The germline V gene encodes CDR1 MNHNS and CDR2 SASEGT.